This T cell receptor (beta chain) is from a study of glioma-infiltrating T cells after dendritic cell vaccination. Assay used: immunoSEQ multiplex PCR; TCRdb lists only in-frame clones, some missing. The sample gives over 90,000 clones, around 81% of which show up once; less than 15% is in the top ten. The length of the CDR3 is 16 residues. The V gene's germline CDR1 is WNHNN and CDR2 SYGVQD (reference sequence). The V gene lost 3 bases and the J gene lost 0 bases, with 14 bases spanning the gap. This clone was seen only a few times. The source of this sequence is a human donor with glioblastoma. The rearrangement joins TRBV10-1 to TRBJ1-2; D gene uncertain. Sequences were derived from blood, sampled before dendritic cell vaccination. The CDR3 DNA reads TGCGCCAGCAGTGATGGGGAGTACGGGGCTAACTATGGCTACACCTTC. This gives the protein CASSDGEYGANYGYTF.